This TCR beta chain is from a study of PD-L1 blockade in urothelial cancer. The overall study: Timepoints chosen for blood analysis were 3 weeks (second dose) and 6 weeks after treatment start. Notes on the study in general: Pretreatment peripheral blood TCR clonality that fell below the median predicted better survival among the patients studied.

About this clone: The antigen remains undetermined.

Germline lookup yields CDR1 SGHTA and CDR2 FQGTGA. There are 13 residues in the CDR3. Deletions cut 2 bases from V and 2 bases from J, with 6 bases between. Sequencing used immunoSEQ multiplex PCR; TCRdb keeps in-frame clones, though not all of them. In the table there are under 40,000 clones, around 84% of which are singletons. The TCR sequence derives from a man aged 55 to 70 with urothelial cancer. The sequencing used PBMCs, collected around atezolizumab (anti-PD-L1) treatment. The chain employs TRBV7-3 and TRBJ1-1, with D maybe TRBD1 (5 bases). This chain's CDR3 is CASSLDSNTEAFF. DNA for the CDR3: TGTGCCAGCAGCTTAGACAGCAACACTGAAGCTTTCTTT.